The 9 T cell receptor beta chains below all came from one sample that was sequenced in a study of TIL therapy for anti-PD-1-resistant metastatic lung cancer (dated by TCRdb to the early 2020s). Using bias-controlled multiplex PCR with the immunoSEQ v3 hsTCRB kit, the TCR beta CDR3 regions were amplified from genomic DNA. Not all clones reach the TCRdb copy of this immuneACCESS table, which keeps in-frame sequences only. Checked studies attribute under half of the gap to unresolved V genes and leave the rest unexplained. The sample table lists approximately 24,000 clones, over 60% of them with a count of one. About 6.9% of the sample is taken by the ten largest. The time point label on this specimen signifies: pre-treatment sample, taken before nivolumab and TIL therapy. Baseline tumor samples were excised metastases, mostly pleural nodules or supraclavicular lymph nodes, from the same resection used to grow TIL.

The source material was tumor tissue, sampled at baseline. These receptors were collected from a person aged 25 to 85 with non-small cell lung cancer.

This sequence joins TRBV9 and TRBJ1-1; D uncertain. This CDR3 region has 13 residues. Germline values: CDR1 SGDLS, CDR2 YYNGEE. V gave up 3 bases and J gave up 6 bases, with 12 bases separating them. The CDR3 nucleotides read TGTGCCAGCAGCGCTGACATTGACGCTGAAGCTTTCTTT. This codes for CASSADIDAEAFF.

This chain uses TRBV5-4 with TRBJ2-3; TRBD2 matches 10 bases. The CDR3 length is 14 residues. The V segment lost 2 bases and the J segment 3 bases; nucleotides outside the gene matches: 0. Germline CDR1 reads SGHNT; CDR2 reads YYREEE (reference sequence). The CDR3 reads CASSLLAGTDTQYF. CDR3 sequence (DNA): TGTGCCAGCAGCTTACTAGCGGGGACAGATACGCAGTATTTT.

The CDR3 DNA is TGTGCCACCAGTATCGGTTACTCCTACAATGAGCAGTTCTTC. Translated, it gives CATSIGYSYNEQFF. This rearrangement joins TRBV7-2 to TRBJ2-1; D is uncertain. This CDR3 spans 14 amino acids. V was shortened by 10 bases and J by 0 bases, with 13 bases between the two germline ends. Germline CDR1 reads SGHTA; CDR2 reads FQGNSA.

V is TRBV2 and J is TRBJ1-1; D unresolved. This CDR3 spans 16 amino acids. CDR1 and CDR2 from the germline V gene are SNHLY and FYNNEI. Trimming removed 0 bases at V and 4 bases at J, with 15 bases between. The CDR3 sequence is CASSEAPGGVVTEAFF. The CDR3 DNA sequence: TGTGCCAGCAGTGAAGCACCAGGCGGGGTGGTCACTGAAGCTTTCTTT.

This chain connects TRBV6-5 to TRBJ1-5; possibly TRBD1 for D (5 bases). The germline V and J ends were trimmed by 6 bases and 7 bases, with 16 bases remaining between them. The CDR3 covers 14 residues. Germline V gene sequence: CDR1 MNHEY, CDR2 SVGAGI. CDR3 DNA sequence: TGTGCCAGCAGCACCTACGGGGGAGGCCAGCCCCAGCATTTT. Translated, it gives CASSTYGGGQPQHF.

This clone was detected only a few times. The chain employs TRBV6-5 and TRBJ2-7; 9 bases map to TRBD2. The CDR3 is made up of 14 amino acids. Looked up from germline, CDR1 is MNHEY and CDR2 is SVGAGI. The trim removed 7 bases at V and 2 bases at J, leaving 6 bases unmatched. CDR3 sequence: CASTELAGPYEQYF. CDR3 nucleotides: TGTGCCAGCACCGAACTAGCGGGCCCCTACGAGCAGTACTTC.

This chain uses TRBV5-1 with TRBJ2-3; TRBD2 agrees at 12 bases. Germline V CDR1 and CDR2: SGHRS, YFSETQ. The CDR3 is 19 amino acids. The V segment lost 4 bases and the J segment 3 bases; nucleotides outside the gene matches: 15. CDR3 DNA: TGCGCCAGCAGCCGGACCGCTTGGCTAGCGGGGGGGGGAACAGATACGCAGTATTTT. Translation gives CASSRTAWLAGGGTDTQYF. Together with reference TRBV5-1 and TRBJ2-3, the CDR3 gives the full variable domain: KAGVTQTPRYLIKTRGQQVTLSCSPISGHRSVSWYQQTPGQGLQFLFEYFSETQRNKGNFPGRFSGRQFSNSRSEMNVSTLELGDSALYLCASSRTAWLAGGGTDTQYFGPGTRLTVL.

The chain carries TRBV29-1 and TRBJ2-3; D not certain. The CDR3 extends over 13 amino acids. Germline-derived CDR1 and CDR2 are SQVTM and ANQGSEA. The V gene lost 4 bases and the J gene lost 1 base, with 9 bases spanning the gap. The CDR3 bases are TGCAGCGTTGCCCCTGCGGGCACAGATACGCAGTATTTT. This sequence encodes CSVAPAGTDTQYF.

In DNA form, the CDR3 reads TGTGCCAGCTCATCCACCGGACTAGCGGGAAGCAATGAGCAGTTCTTC. Its protein product is CASSSTGLAGSNEQFF. This chain connects TRBV19 to TRBJ2-1, with 12 bases identical to TRBD2. V lost 9 bases and J lost 6; bases outside the gene matches: 12. Germline CDR1 LNHDA, CDR2 SQIVND (reference sequence). The CDR3 is 16 amino acids.